A selection of T cell receptor beta chains follows, all from one sample in a study of T cells after yellow fever vaccination. TCRdb passed the 5' RACE reads through MiXCR, listing each CDR3 protein once. The sample consists of roughly 310,000 distinct CDR3 sequences, more than 8.5% of them appearing once. The source was PBMCs, collected on the day of the first yellow fever vaccination. Every receptor here comes from a young man who received the YFV17D yellow fever vaccine. Each CDR3 is given with its conserved first and last residue. Each record gives: J gene, clone size, V gene, D gene, CDR3 DNA, CDR3 protein. D genes are given only for firm matches. Size is stated for part of the rows, as once, few or many counts, or as a class when the clone is expanded.

>TRBJ1-5|few|TRBV9|NA
TGTGCCAGCAGCGTCGGACAGCTTAGCAATCAGCCCCAGCATTTT
CASSVGQLSNQPQHF
>TRBJ1-5|many|TRBV12-3/TRBV12-4|NA
TGTGCCAGCAGTTCACAGGGTCAGCCCCAGCATTTT
CASSSQGQPQHF
>TRBJ2-1|few|TRBV12-3/TRBV12-4|NA
TGTGCCAGCACCCAGAGCGTCGGCTCCTACAATGAGCAGTTCTTC
CASTQSVGSYNEQFF
>TRBJ2-3|NA|TRBV18|NA
TGTGCCAGCTCACCCACGGGTGGTATACAGTCGATCAATACGCAGTATTTT
CASSPTGGIQSINTQYF
>TRBJ2-7|many|TRBV6-6|NA
TGTGCCAGCAGCCCACAGAGAAAGGACGAGCAGTACTTC
CASSPQRKDEQYF
>TRBJ2-1|few|TRBV6-2/TRBV6-3|NA
TGTGCCAGCAGTTTCCCACATTATCCCTACAATGAGCAGTTCTTC
CASSFPHYPYNEQFF
>TRBJ1-3|few|TRBV7-8|NA
TGTGCCAGCAGCTTAGCAGGTCGACGGGACCTTTTCTCTGGAAACACCATATATTTT
CASSLAGRRDLFSGNTIYF
>TRBJ2-3|NA|TRBV6-2/TRBV6-3|NA
TGTGCCAGCAAGCACCGGGGGATATACACAGATACGCAGTATTTT
CASKHRGIYTDTQYF
>TRBJ1-5|many|TRBV15|TRBD1
TGTGCCACCAGCAGAGTTGGACAGGGAGAACAGCCCCAGCATTTT
CATSRVGQGEQPQHF
>TRBJ1-2|NA|TRBV9|NA
TGTGCCAGCAGCATCTCACCTTTGGGGGCTGTGGGTGGCTACACCTTC
CASSISPLGAVGGYTF
>TRBJ2-1|few|TRBV20-1|TRBD2
TGCAGTGCTAGAGCTGCTAGCGGGGGAGGAGAGCAGTTCTTC
CSARAASGGGEQFF
>TRBJ2-1|NA|TRBV19|TRBD1
TGTGCCAGTAGTCTTCAACGGGACAGGGGAACCAGTGAGCAGTTCTTC
CASSLQRDRGTSEQFF
>TRBJ1-2|NA|TRBV5-6|NA
TGTGCCAGCAGCTTCTACCAGGGAAACTATGGCTACACCTTC
CASSFYQGNYGYTF
>TRBJ2-1|few|TRBV14|NA
TGTGCCAGCAGCCAATATAAAAGCTCCTACAATGAGCAGTTCTTC
CASSQYKSSYNEQFF
>TRBJ1-1|NA|TRBV7-2|NA
TGTGCCAGCAGCCCTAGGACCTCCTCTCTAGCTTTCTTT
CASSPRTSSLAFF
>TRBJ1-1|few|TRBV7-2|NA
TGTGCCGCCTCGATTGGGAGGGAGACTGAAGCTTTCTTT
CAASIGRETEAFF
>TRBJ1-6|few|TRBV6-5|NA
TGTGCCAGCAGTTACTCATTGAGACGGTTGAGCTCCTATAATTCACCCCTCCACTTT
CASSYSLRRLSSYNSPLHF
>TRBJ2-7|NA|TRBV6-1|TRBD1
TGTGCCAGCAGTGACGTACAGGGGGCATCCTACGAGCAGTACTTC
CASSDVQGASYEQYF
>TRBJ1-1|NA|TRBV7-2|NA
TGTGCCAGCAGCTTGGGGGACACGTACACTGAAGCTTTCTTT
CASSLGDTYTEAFF
>TRBJ2-7|few|TRBV4-3|NA
TGCGCCAGCAGCTCGGACCTGGTTGCCTACGAGCAGTACTTC
CASSSDLVAYEQYF
>TRBJ1-1|few|TRBV5-6|NA
TGTGCCAGCAGCTTGGTGGGAGGGGCGAACACTGAAGCTTTCTTT
CASSLVGGANTEAFF
>TRBJ1-2|NA|TRBV12-3/TRBV12-4|TRBD1
TGTGCCAGCAGTTACAGGGGGTCACAAGAAGGCTACACCTTC
CASSYRGSQEGYTF
>TRBJ2-1|few|TRBV6-2/TRBV6-3|TRBD2
TGTGCCAGCAGTTACTCGATTTCACTAGCGGGGGGCTCGAGCTCCTACAATGAGCAGTTCTTC
CASSYSISLAGGSSSYNEQFF
>TRBJ1-5|NA|TRBV18|NA
TGTGCCAGCTCACCACCGGCGGGGAACCTTTTGCCCCAGCATTTT
CASSPPAGNLLPQHF
>TRBJ2-5|few|TRBV4-1|NA
TGCGCCAGCAGCCAAGATCTGCGGGGGCCCTGGAAGACCCAGTACTTC
CASSQDLRGPWKTQYF
>TRBJ2-7|few|TRBV20-1|NA
TGCAGTGCTAGATCCACCGGCTCCTACGAGCAGTACTTC
CSARSTGSYEQYF
>TRBJ2-1|NA|TRBV29-1|TRBD2
TGCAGCGTTGCGCTAGCGGGGCAAAGCTCCTACAATGAGCAGTTCTTC
CSVALAGQSSYNEQFF
>TRBJ2-2|few|TRBV11-2|TRBD2
TGTGCCAGCAGACAAGCGGGGGGGCCGATCGGGGAGCTGTTTTTT
CASRQAGGPIGELFF
>TRBJ1-1|few|TRBV4-1|NA
TGCGCCAGCAGCCATTCATCTGAAGCTTTCTTT
CASSHSSEAFF
>TRBJ2-3|few|TRBV7-8|TRBD2
TGTGCCAGCAGCATAGCGGGGGGTTACACAGATACGCAGTATTTT
CASSIAGGYTDTQYF
>TRBJ1-2|NA|TRBV6-5|NA
TGTGCCAGCCTGGACCTCTATGGCTACACCTTC
CASLDLYGYTF
>TRBJ2-3|NA|TRBV5-8|TRBD1
TGTGCCAGCAGCCCGAGGACAGGGGGCAGATATTTTGCGCAGTATTTT
CASSPRTGGRYFAQYF
>TRBJ2-1|few|TRBV7-3|TRBD2
TGTGCCAGCAGCCCGAGGGCGGGGGGTTTAGTAGAGGAGCAGTTCTTC
CASSPRAGGLVEEQFF
>TRBJ1-1|NA|TRBV5-1|TRBD1
TGCGCCAGCCTGACAGGGTTGGTGAACACTGAAGCTTTCTTT
CASLTGLVNTEAFF
>TRBJ2-3|NA|TRBV4-1|TRBD2
TGCGCCAGCAGCCAAGATACAGCGGGGGGGCCCAGAGACACGCAGTATTTT
CASSQDTAGGPRDTQYF
>TRBJ1-1|few|TRBV12-3/TRBV12-4|NA
TGTGCCAGCACTGAACAGGGACTGAACACTGAAGCTTTCTTT
CASTEQGLNTEAFF